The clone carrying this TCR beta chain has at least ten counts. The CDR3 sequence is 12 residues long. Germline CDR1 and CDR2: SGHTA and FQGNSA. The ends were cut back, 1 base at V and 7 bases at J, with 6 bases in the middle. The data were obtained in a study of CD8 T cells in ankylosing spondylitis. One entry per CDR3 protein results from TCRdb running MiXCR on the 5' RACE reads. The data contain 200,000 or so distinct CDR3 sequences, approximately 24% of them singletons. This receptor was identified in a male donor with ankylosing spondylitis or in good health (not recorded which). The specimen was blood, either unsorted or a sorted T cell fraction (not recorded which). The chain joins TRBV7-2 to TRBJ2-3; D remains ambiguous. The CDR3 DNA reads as TGTGCCAGCAGCTTAGAGGCGTATACGCAGTATTTT. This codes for CASSLEAYTQYF.